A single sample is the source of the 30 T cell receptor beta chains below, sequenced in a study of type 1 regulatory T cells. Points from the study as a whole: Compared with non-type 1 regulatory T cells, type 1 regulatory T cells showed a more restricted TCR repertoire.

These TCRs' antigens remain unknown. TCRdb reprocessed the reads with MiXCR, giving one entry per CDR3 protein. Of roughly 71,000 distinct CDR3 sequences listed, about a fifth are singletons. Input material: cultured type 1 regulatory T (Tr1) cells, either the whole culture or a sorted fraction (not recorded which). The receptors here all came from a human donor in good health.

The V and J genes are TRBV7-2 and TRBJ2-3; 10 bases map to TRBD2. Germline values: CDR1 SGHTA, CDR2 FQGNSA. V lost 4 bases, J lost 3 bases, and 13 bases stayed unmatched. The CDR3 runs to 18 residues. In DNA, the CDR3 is TGTGCCAGCAGCTCTTTCTTATCTAGCGGGAGATTAACAGATACGCAGTATTTT. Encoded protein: CASSSFLSSGRLTDTQYF. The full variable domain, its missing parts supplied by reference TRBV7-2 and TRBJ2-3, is GAGVSQSPSNKVTEKGKDVELRCDPISGHTALYWYRQSLGQGLEFLIYFQGNSAPDKSGLPSDRFSAERTGGSVSTLTIQRTQQEDSAVYLCASSSFLSSGRLTDTQYFGPGTRLTVL.

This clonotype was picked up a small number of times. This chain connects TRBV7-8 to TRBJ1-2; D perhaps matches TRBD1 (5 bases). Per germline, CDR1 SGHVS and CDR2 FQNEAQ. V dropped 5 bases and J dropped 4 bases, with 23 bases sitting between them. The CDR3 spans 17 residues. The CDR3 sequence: CASSTQASGSRGYGYTF. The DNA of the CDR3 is TGTGCCAGCAGCACCCAAGCCTCAGGGTCCCGGGGCTATGGCTACACCTTC.

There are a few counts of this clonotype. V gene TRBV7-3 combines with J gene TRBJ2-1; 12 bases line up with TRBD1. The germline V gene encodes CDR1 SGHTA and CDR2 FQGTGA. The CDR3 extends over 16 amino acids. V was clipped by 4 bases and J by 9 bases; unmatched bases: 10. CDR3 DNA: TGTGCCAGCAGCTCCCCCTCGGGACAGGGGGCGGGTGAGCAGTTCTTC. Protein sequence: CASSSPSGQGAGEQFF.

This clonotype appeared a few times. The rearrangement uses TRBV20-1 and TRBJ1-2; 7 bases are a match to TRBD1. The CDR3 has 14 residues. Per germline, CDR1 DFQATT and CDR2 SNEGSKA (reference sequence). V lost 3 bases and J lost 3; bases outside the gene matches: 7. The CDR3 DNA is TGCAGTGCTAGGGAGCCGGGACAGTACTATGGCTACACCTTC. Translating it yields CSAREPGQYYGYTF.

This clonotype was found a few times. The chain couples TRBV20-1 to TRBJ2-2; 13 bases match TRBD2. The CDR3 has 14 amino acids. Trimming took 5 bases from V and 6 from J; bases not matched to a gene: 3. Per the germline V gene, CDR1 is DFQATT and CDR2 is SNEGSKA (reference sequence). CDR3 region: CSASGLAGSGELFF. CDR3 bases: TGCAGTGCTTCGGGACTAGCGGGGTCCGGGGAGCTGTTTTTT.

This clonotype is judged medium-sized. CDR3 nucleotide sequence: TGCGCCAGCAGCCCACAAGCCTCTGGGGCCAACGTCCTGACTTTC. Protein product: CASSPQASGANVLTF. J is TRBJ2-6 and V is TRBV5-1; D not resolved. V lost 4 bases to trimming and J lost 0 bases, with 8 bases between them. In germline, CDR1 is SGHRS, CDR2 YFSETQ. The CDR3 has 15 amino acids.

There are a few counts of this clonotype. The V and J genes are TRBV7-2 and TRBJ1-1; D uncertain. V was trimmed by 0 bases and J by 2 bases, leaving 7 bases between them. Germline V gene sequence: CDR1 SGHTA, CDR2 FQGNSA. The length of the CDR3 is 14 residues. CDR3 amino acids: CASSLALGNTEAFF. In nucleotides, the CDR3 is TGTGCCAGCAGCTTAGCGTTGGGTAACACTGAAGCTTTCTTT.

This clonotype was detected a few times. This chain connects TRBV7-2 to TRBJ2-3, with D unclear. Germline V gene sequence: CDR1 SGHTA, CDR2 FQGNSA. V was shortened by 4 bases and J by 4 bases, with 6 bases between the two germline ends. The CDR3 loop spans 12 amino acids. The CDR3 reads CASSSNPDTQYF. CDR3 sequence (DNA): TGTGCCAGCAGCTCAAACCCAGATACGCAGTATTTT.

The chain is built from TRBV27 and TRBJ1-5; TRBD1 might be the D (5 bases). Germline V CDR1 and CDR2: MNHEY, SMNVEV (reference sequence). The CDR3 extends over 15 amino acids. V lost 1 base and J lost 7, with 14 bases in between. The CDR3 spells CASSLYQGTGQPQHF. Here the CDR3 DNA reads TGTGCCAGCAGTTTATACCAGGGTACGGGGCAGCCCCAGCATTTT.

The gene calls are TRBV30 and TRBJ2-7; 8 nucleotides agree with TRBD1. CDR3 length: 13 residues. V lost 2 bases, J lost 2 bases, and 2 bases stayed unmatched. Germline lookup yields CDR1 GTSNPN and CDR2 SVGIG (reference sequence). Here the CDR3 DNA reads TGTGCCTGGAGTCCGGGACAGGCCTACGAGCAGTACTTC. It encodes CAWSPGQAYEQYF.

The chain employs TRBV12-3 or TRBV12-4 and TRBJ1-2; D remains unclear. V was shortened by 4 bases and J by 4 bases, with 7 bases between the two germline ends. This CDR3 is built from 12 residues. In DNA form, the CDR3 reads TGTGCCAGCAGTTACGCTTCCTATGGCTACACCTTC. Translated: CASSYASYGYTF.

DNA for the CDR3: TGCGCCAGCAGCTCGCTCGGGACCAAGATCGAGACCCAGTACTTC. Its translation is CASSSLGTKIETQYF. V gene TRBV5-1 combines with J gene TRBJ2-5; the D gene could be TRBD1 or TRBD2 (5 bases each). The V end was cut by 3 bases, the J end by 5 bases, with 17 bases between. Germline V lookup: CDR1 SGHRS, CDR2 YFSETQ. This CDR3 has 15 residues.

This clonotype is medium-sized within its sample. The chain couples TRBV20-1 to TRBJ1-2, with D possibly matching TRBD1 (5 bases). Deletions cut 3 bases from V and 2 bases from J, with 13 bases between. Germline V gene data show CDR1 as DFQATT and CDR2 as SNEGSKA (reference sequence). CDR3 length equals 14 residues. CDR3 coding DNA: TGCAGTGCTAGTTTGGGGCTAAGCAACTATGGCTACACCTTC. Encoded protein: CSASLGLSNYGYTF.

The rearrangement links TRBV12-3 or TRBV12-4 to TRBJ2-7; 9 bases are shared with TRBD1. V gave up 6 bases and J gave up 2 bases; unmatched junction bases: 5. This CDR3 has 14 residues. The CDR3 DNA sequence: TGTGCCAGCAGATCGGGACAGGGACCCTACGAGCAGTACTTC. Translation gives CASRSGQGPYEQYF.

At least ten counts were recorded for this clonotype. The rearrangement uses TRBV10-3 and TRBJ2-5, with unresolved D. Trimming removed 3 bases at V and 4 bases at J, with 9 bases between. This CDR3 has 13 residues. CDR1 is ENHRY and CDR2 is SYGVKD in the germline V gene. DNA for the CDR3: TGTGCCATCAGTGATGGGCAGTTAGAGACCCAGTACTTC. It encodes CAISDGQLETQYF.

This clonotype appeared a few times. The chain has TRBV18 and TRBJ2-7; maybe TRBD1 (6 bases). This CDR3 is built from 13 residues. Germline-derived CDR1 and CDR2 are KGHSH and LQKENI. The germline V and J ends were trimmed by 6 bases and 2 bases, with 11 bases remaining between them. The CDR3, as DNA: TGTGCCAGCTCCTCACAGGGCCCCTACGAGCAGTACTTC. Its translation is CASSSQGPYEQYF.

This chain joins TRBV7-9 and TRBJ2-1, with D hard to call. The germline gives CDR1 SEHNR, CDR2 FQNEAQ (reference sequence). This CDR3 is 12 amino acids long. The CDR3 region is CVNSGTGNEQFF. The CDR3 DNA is TGTGTCAATTCGGGTACTGGCAATGAGCAGTTCTTC.

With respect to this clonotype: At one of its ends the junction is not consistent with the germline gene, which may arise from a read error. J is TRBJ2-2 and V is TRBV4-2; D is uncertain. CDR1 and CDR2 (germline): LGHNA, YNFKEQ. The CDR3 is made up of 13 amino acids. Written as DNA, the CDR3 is TGCGCCAGCAGCCAAGAATTGATCGGGGAGCTGTTTTTT. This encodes CASSQELIGELFF.

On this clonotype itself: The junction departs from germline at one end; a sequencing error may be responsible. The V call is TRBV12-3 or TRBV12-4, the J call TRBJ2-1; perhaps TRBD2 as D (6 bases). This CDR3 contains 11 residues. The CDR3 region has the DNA TGTGCCAGCAGATTAGCGGCTGAGCAGTTCTTC. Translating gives CASRLAAEQFF.

The CDR3 here is CASSFRTLLAGGPNEQFF. CDR3 coding DNA: TGTGCCAGCAGCTTTCGGACCTTACTAGCGGGAGGGCCAAATGAGCAGTTCTTC. V gene TRBV7-8 combines with J gene TRBJ2-1; 13 positions agree with TRBD2. Losses at the gene ends were 3 bases for V and 7 bases for J; bases not matched to a gene: 12. The CDR3 is 18 residues long. The germline V gene encodes CDR1 SGHVS and CDR2 FQNEAQ.

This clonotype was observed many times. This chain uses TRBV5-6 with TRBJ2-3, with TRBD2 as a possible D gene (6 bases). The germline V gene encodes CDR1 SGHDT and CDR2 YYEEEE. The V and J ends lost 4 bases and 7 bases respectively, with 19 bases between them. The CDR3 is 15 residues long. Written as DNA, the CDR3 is TGTGCCAGCAGCGTGAGCGGCATCCGGGGGTATACGCAGTATTTT. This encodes CASSVSGIRGYTQYF.

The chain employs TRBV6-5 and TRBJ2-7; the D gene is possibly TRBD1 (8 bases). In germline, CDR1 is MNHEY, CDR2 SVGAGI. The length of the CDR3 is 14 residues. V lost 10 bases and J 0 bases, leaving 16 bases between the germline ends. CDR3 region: CATKRDRFSYEQYF. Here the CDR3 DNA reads TGTGCCACCAAGCGGGACAGGTTCTCCTACGAGCAGTACTTC.

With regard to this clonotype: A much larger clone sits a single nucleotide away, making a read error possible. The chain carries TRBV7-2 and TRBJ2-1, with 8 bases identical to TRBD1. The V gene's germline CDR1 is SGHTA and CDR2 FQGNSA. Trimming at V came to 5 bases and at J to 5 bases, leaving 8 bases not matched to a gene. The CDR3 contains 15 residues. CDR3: CASSPDRGTHNEQFF. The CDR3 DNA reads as TGTGCCAGCAGCCCCGACAGGGGCACCCACAATGAGCAGTTCTTC. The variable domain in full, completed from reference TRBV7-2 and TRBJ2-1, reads GAGVSQSPSNKVTEKGKDVELRCDPISGHTALYWYRQSLGQGLEFLIYFQGNSAPDKSGLPSDRFSAERTGGSVSTLTIQRTQQEDSAVYLCASSPDRGTHNEQFFGPGTRLTVL.

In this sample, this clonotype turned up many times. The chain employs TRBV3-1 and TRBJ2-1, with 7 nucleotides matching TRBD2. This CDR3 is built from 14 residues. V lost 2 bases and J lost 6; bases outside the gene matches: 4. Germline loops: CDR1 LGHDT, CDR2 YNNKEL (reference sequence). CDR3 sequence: CASSQPGLTNEQFF. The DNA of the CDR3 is TGTGCCAGCAGCCAACCGGGACTAACCAATGAGCAGTTCTTC.

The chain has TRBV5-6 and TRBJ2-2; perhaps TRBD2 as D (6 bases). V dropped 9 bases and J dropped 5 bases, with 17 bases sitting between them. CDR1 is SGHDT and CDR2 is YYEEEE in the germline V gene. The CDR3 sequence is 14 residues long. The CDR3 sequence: CATRDSRTTGELFF. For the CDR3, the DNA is TGTGCCACCCGGGACTCACGCACTACCGGGGAGCTGTTTTTT.

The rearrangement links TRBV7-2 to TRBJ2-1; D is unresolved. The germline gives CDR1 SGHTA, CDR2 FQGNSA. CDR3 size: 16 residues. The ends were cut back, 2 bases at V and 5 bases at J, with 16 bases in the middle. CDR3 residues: CASSLTSPSSHNEQFF. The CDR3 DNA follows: TGTGCCAGCAGCTTAACCTCACCATCTTCCCACAATGAGCAGTTCTTC.

The CDR3 protein is CASSAERNTEAFF. CDR3 in DNA: TGTGCCAGCAGCGCCGAAAGGAACACTGAAGCTTTCTTT. V and J are TRBV12-3 or TRBV12-4 and TRBJ1-1; D not resolved. V was cut by 6 bases and J by 1 base, with 9 bases left in between. The CDR3 totals 13 residues.

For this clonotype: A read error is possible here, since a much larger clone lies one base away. Here the CDR3 reads CAASDPGVGAFF. The CDR3 DNA follows: TGTGCCGCCAGTGACCCGGGGGTGGGAGCTTTCTTT. V and J are TRBV24-1 and TRBJ1-1; possible D gene TRBD1, 5 bases. Looked up from germline, CDR1 is KGHDR and CDR2 is SFDVKD. This CDR3 is built from 12 residues.

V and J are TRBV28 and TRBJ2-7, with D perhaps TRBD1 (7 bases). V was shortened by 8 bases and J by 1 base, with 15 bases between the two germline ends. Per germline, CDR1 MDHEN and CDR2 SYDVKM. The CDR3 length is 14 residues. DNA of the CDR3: TGTGCCAGCGTTGGGGCAGGGGGGTCCTACGAGCAGTACTTC. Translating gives CASVGAGGSYEQYF.

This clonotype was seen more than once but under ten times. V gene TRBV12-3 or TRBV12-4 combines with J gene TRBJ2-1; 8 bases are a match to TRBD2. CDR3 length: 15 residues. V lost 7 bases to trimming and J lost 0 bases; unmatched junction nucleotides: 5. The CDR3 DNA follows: TGTGCCAGCACCTCGAGCGGGAGCTCCTACAATGAGCAGTTCTTC. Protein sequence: CASTSSGSSYNEQFF.